A single sample is the source of the 4 T cell receptor beta chains below, sequenced in a study of immune evolution from preneoplasia to lung adenocarcinoma. Measured with immunoSEQ multiplex PCR; TCRdb has only the in-frame clones, and not every one. This sample has about 11,000 clones; about 78% occur once, and the top ten carry about 4.2%. The sample consisted of FFPE minimally invasive lung adenocarcinoma tissue. The receptors stem from a person aged 60-79 years with lung adenocarcinoma.

The V and J genes are TRBV7-4 and TRBJ2-7; 7 nucleotides line up with TRBD2. The germline gives CDR1 SGHVT, CDR2 SQSDAQ. Trimming at V came to 8 bases and at J to 3 bases, leaving 7 bases not matched to a gene. The length of the CDR3 is 13 residues. The CDR3 loop reads CASPPLAHYEQYF. As DNA, the CDR3 is TGTGCCAGCCCCCCACTAGCGCACTACGAGCAGTACTTC.

The chain uses TRBV6-4 and TRBJ1-5; unclear D gene. CDR1 MRHNA and CDR2 SNTAGT come from the germline V gene. This CDR3 is built from 15 residues. The ends were cut back, 7 bases at V and 2 bases at J, with 15 bases in the middle. The CDR3 loop is CASTTGGIGNQPQHF. CDR3 nucleotides: TGTGCCAGCACAACCGGAGGGATTGGCAATCAGCCCCAGCATTTT.

The V and J genes are TRBV6-6 and TRBJ2-2; TRBD1 or TRBD2 may be the D gene (5 bases each). The germline V gene has CDR1 MNHNY and CDR2 SVGAGI (reference sequence). V shed 7 bases and J shed 5 bases, with 20 bases lying between them. This CDR3 spans 16 amino acids. As DNA, the CDR3 is TGTGCCAGCACCAAAATGAAGACCAGGGAGACCGGGGAGCTGTTTTTT. Translating gives CASTKMKTRETGELFF.

This chain connects TRBV12-5 to TRBJ2-2; D ambiguous. V lost 1 base and J 7 bases, leaving 7 bases between the germline ends. CDR3 size: 13 residues. Looked up from germline, CDR1 is LGHNT and CDR2 is FRNRAP. Here the CDR3 DNA reads TGTGCTAGTGGTTTGGGTTATGGCGGGGAGCTGTTTTTT. Its translation is CASGLGYGGELFF.